Shown below are 23 T cell receptor beta chains from a single sample sequenced in a study of blood T cell repertoires in COVID-19. Profiling relied on immunoSEQ multiplex PCR, and the TCRdb table lists in-frame clones only, not all of them. Of around 100,000 clones listed, around four fifths are singletons. The sequenced sample was peripheral blood. These receptors all stem from a man aged 50-59 years with active or convalescent COVID-19.

The chain employs TRBV6-5 and TRBJ1-3; perhaps TRBD1 as D (6 bases). The germline V gene encodes CDR1 MNHEY and CDR2 SVGAGI. The CDR3 is 14 residues long. V was trimmed by 8 bases and J by 0 bases, leaving 11 bases between them. This CDR3 is CASVQGHSGNTIYF. DNA for the CDR3: TGTGCCAGCGTGCAGGGACACTCTGGAAACACCATATATTTT.

V and J are TRBV7-9 and TRBJ1-5; 10 nucleotides align to TRBD1. The trim removed 3 bases at V and 6 bases at J, leaving 2 bases unmatched. Germline CDR1 and CDR2: SEHNR and FQNEAQ (reference sequence). The CDR3 has 14 residues. CDR3 DNA: TGTGCCAGCAGCTTGACAGGGGGCCCTCAGCCCCAGCATTTT. It encodes CASSLTGGPQPQHF.

V and J are TRBV6-4 and TRBJ1-1; tentatively, D is TRBD1 (5 bases). The CDR3 sequence is 13 residues long. CDR1 MRHNA and CDR2 SNTAGT come from the germline V gene. V was trimmed by 11 bases and J by 4 bases, leaving 17 bases between them. The chain's CDR3 is CAPIGGAGTEAFF. CDR3 DNA: TGTGCCCCTATCGGAGGGGCGGGCACTGAAGCTTTCTTT.

The chain couples TRBV12-3 or TRBV12-4 to TRBJ1-1; 7 bases map to TRBD1. The ends lost 5 bases at V and 2 bases at J; junction bases unmatched: 2. The length of the CDR3 is 13 residues. CDR3 loop: CASSGDRNTEAFF. CDR3 nucleotide sequence: TGTGCCAGCAGTGGGGACAGAAACACTGAAGCTTTCTTT.

V gene TRBV19 combines with J gene TRBJ2-7; D unclear. CDR1 and CDR2 (germline): LNHDA, SQIVND (reference sequence). The CDR3 is made up of 14 amino acids. The V and J ends lost 5 bases and 4 bases respectively, with 15 bases between them. For the CDR3, the DNA is TGTGCCAGTAGTTCCTTGTACGAGGATTACGAGCAGTACTTC. This gives the protein CASSSLYEDYEQYF.

The J gene is TRBJ2-2, the V gene TRBV5-1; TRBD2 agrees at 10 bases. Germline V lookup: CDR1 SGHRS, CDR2 YFSETQ. This CDR3 has 18 amino acids. V trimming: 4 bases; J trimming: 5 bases; junction bases outside the gene matches: 14. CDR3 sequence: CASSLYSGRLPGTGELFF. DNA for the CDR3: TGCGCCAGCAGCCTATATAGCGGGAGGCTCCCCGGAACCGGGGAGCTGTTTTTT.

CDR3 amino acids: CASSFHSYEQYF. The CDR3 nucleotides read TGTGCCAGCAGTTTTCACAGCTACGAGCAGTACTTC. J is TRBJ2-7 and V is TRBV12-3 or TRBV12-4; D gene uncertain. The CDR3 runs to 12 residues. V was trimmed by 3 bases and J by 3 bases, leaving 6 bases between them.

This chain links TRBV30 with TRBJ2-1; D remains unclear. Germline V gene sequence: CDR1 GTSNPN, CDR2 SVGIG (reference sequence). This CDR3 has 11 residues. V dropped 0 bases and J dropped 10 bases, with 7 bases sitting between them. The CDR3 DNA follows: TGTGCCTGGAGTGTCTCTATCGAGCAGTTCTTC. It translates to CAWSVSIEQFF.

The sample holds one count of this clone. The chain joins TRBV2 to TRBJ2-2, with TRBD1 matching 8 bases. The junction had 4 bases not matched to a gene; V was cut back by 8 bases and J by 5 bases. The CDR3 length is 13 residues. Germline loops: CDR1 SNHLY, CDR2 FYNNEI. CDR3 DNA sequence: TGTGCCAGCGGACAGGGTTTTACCGGGGAGCTGTTTTTT. Its protein is CASGQGFTGELFF.

V usage is TRBV19 and J usage is TRBJ2-2; 8 bases map to TRBD1. From germline, CDR1 is LNHDA and CDR2 SQIVND (reference sequence). V gave up 6 bases and J gave up 6 bases; unmatched junction bases: 6. This CDR3 has 14 residues. In nucleotides, the CDR3 is TGTGCCAGTAGGCAACAGGGGGAGGCCGGGGAGCTGTTTTTT. It is translated as CASRQQGEAGELFF.

There are a few counts of this clone. This chain connects TRBV28 to TRBJ2-7, with no clear D. CDR1 MDHEN and CDR2 SYDVKM come from the germline V gene. This CDR3 spans 14 amino acids. V was clipped by 8 bases and J by 0 bases, with 14 bases between them. The CDR3 protein is CASRAAATSYEQYF. The CDR3 DNA reads as TGTGCCAGCCGCGCGGCGGCCACCTCCTACGAGCAGTACTTC. Full variable domain (outside the CDR3, taken from reference TRBV28 and TRBJ2-7): DVKVTQSSRYLVKRTGEKVFLECVQDMDHENMFWYRQDPGLGLRLIYFSYDVKMKEKGDIPEGYSVSREKKERFSLILESASTNQTSMYLCASRAAATSYEQYFGPGTRLTVT.

This clone turned up a few times. The genes are TRBV10-1 and TRBJ2-2, with a tentative D call TRBD2 (6 bases). Germline CDR1 reads WNHNN; CDR2 reads SYGVQD (reference sequence). The CDR3 contains 15 residues. V was clipped by 3 bases and J by 1 base, with 9 bases between them. CDR3 amino acids: CASSDMRGNTGELFF. CDR3 in DNA: TGCGCCAGCAGTGACATGCGGGGGAACACCGGGGAGCTGTTTTTT.

This clone has just one count. The V and J genes are TRBV30 and TRBJ2-1; D possibly corresponds to TRBD1 (6 bases). V lost 3 bases to trimming and J lost 6 bases, with 9 bases between them. The CDR3 length is 12 residues. Germline V lookup: CDR1 GTSNPN, CDR2 SVGIG (reference sequence). The CDR3: CAWSAQGNEQFF. The CDR3 DNA sequence: TGTGCCTGGAGCGCACAGGGCAATGAGCAGTTCTTC. Full variable domain (outside the CDR3, taken from reference TRBV30 and TRBJ2-1): SQTIHQWPATLVQPVGSPLSLECTVEGTSNPNLYWYRQAAGRGLQLLFYSVGIGQISSEVPQNLSASRPQDRQFILSSKKLLLSDSGFYLCAWSAQGNEQFFGPGTRLTVL.

This clone was detected once. The gene calls are TRBV16 and TRBJ1-1, with TRBD1 as a possible D gene (5 bases). This CDR3 region has 13 residues. Deletions cut 3 bases from V and 11 bases from J, with 16 bases between. CDR1 and CDR2 from the germline V gene are KGHSY and FQNENV. The CDR3 loop reads CASSQGPQARAFF. The CDR3 DNA follows: TGTGCCAGCAGCCAGGGGCCTCAAGCCAGGGCTTTCTTT. The full variable domain, its missing parts supplied by reference TRBV16 and TRBJ1-1, is GEEVAQTPKHLVRGEGQKAKLYCAPIKGHSYVFWYQQVLKNEFKFLISFQNENVFDETGMPKERFSAKCLPNSPCSLEIQATKLEDSAVYFCASSQGPQARAFFGQGTRLTVV.

This clone has a single count. This specimen includes other DNA sequences encoding the same CDR3. The chain uses TRBV6-5 and TRBJ2-1; 7 nucleotides line up with TRBD1. The CDR3 is made up of 16 amino acids. The V gene end was trimmed by 0 bases and the J gene end by 0 bases; junction bases not matched to a gene: 2. CDR1 MNHEY and CDR2 SVGAGI come from the germline V gene. The DNA for the CDR3 is TGTGCCAGCAGTTACTCCAGACAGGGCTCCTACAATGAGCAGTTCTTC. It encodes CASSYSRQGSYNEQFF.

The chain joins TRBV29-1 to TRBJ2-3; 8 positions agree with TRBD1. The CDR3 length is 17 residues. J lost 2 bases, V lost 1 base, and 11 bases had no gene match. Per germline, CDR1 SQVTM and CDR2 ANQGSEA. The CDR3 sequence: CSVEVGFRTGHTDTQYF. CDR3 sequence (DNA): TGCAGCGTTGAAGTTGGATTCCGGACAGGGCACACAGATACGCAGTATTTT.

The chain is built from TRBV19 and TRBJ1-2; tentatively, D is TRBD1 (5 bases). The CDR3 sequence is 15 residues long. V lost 9 bases and J 7 bases, leaving 24 bases between the germline ends. The germline V gene encodes CDR1 LNHDA and CDR2 SQIVND (reference sequence). CDR3 protein: CASQHQWRDESGYTF. CDR3 in DNA: TGTGCCAGCCAACATCAGTGGAGGGACGAATCTGGCTACACCTTC.

The rearrangement links TRBV5-6 to TRBJ2-1; D uncertain. The CDR3 sequence is 11 residues long. The V and J ends lost 1 base and 7 bases respectively, with 3 bases between them. Germline assignment: CDR1 SGHDT and CDR2 YYEEEE. The chain's CDR3 is CASSLLNEQFF. As DNA, the CDR3 is TGTGCCAGCAGCTTGCTTAATGAGCAGTTCTTC.

Only one count was recorded for this clone. The chain has TRBV20-1 and TRBJ2-5; tentatively, D is TRBD2 (6 bases). Germline V gives CDR1 DFQATT, CDR2 SNEGSKA (reference sequence). This CDR3 is built from 14 residues. V was trimmed by 3 bases and J by 5 bases, leaving 16 bases between them. CDR3 sequence reads: CSASFGGPGETQYF. The CDR3 bases are TGCAGTGCTAGTTTTGGAGGGCCCGGGGAGACCCAGTACTTC.

This chain connects TRBV3-1 (or the pseudogene TRBV3-2) to TRBJ2-1; TRBD1 matches at 9 bases. V trimming: 3 bases; J trimming: 7 bases; junction bases outside the gene matches: 13. The length of the CDR3 is 17 residues. CDR1 and CDR2 (germline): LGHDT, YNNKEL (reference sequence). The DNA of the CDR3 is TGTGCCAGCAGCCATCAACAGGGGGCCGGGTTATCGAATGAGCAGTTCTTC. Translated, it gives CASSHQQGAGLSNEQFF.

The table lists this clone with a few counts. CDR3 sequence: CASSEALTGTTGELFF. The CDR3 coding sequence is TGTGCCAGCAGTGAAGCGCTAACAGGGACCACCGGGGAGCTGTTTTTT. This chain links TRBV6-1 with TRBJ2-2; a weak D match, TRBD1 (6 bases). The germline CDR1 and CDR2 sequences are MNHNS and SASEGT. Trimming left V 0 bases short and J 4 bases short, with 12 bases between. The CDR3 is made up of 16 amino acids.

The V gene is TRBV2, the J gene TRBJ2-1; D is perhaps TRBD2 (5 bases). The CDR3 contains 13 residues. The V and J ends lost 2 bases and 15 bases respectively, with 17 bases between them. CDR1 and CDR2 from the germline V gene are SNHLY and FYNNEI. The CDR3 is CASSERGTDSLFF. The CDR3 DNA is TGTGCCAGCAGTGAACGGGGAACGGACTCCCTGTTCTTC.

The chain employs TRBV6-4 and TRBJ2-1, with 10 positions matching TRBD2. CDR3 size: 15 residues. The germline gives CDR1 MRHNA, CDR2 SNTAGT. Trimming cost V 3 bases and J 2 bases; bases outside gene matches: 1. The DNA for the CDR3 is TGTGCCAGCAGTGAACTAGCGGGGACCTACAATGAGCAGTTCTTC. Translation: CASSELAGTYNEQFF.